This T cell receptor (beta chain) was retrieved from a study of T cell changes during pregnancy in multiple sclerosis. Sequencing was performed with immunoSEQ multiplex PCR; in TCRdb, only in-frame clones are kept and a portion is missing. This sample has roughly 53,000 clones, with roughly nine tenths found just once. This CDR3 spans 13 amino acids. The germline V gene encodes CDR1 SGHTA and CDR2 FQGNSA. The V gene lost 6 bases and the J gene lost 2 bases, with 11 bases spanning the gap. This TCR was sampled from a female donor with multiple sclerosis, enrolled in a pregnancy study. The material was CD8+ T cells from peripheral blood mononuclear cells, obtained before pregnancy. The V call is TRBV7-2, the J call TRBJ2-7; perhaps TRBD1 as D (5 bases). CDR3 nucleotide sequence: TGTGCCAGCAGTTATGACAGTCCCTACGAGCAGTACTTC. This translates into CASSYDSPYEQYF.